This T cell receptor beta chain was obtained from a study of T cells after yellow fever vaccination. Whole-study findings and limits: The booster response re-showed most primary clones: more than 95% CD4, approximately 90% CD8. Bulk-population clonotypes that are abundant could appear as contaminants in FACS-sorted repertoires. Clonotype sharing between CD4 and CD8 compartments was small.

Germline V gene lookup returns CDR1 KGHSH and CDR2 LQKENI. V gave up 0 bases and J gave up 9 bases, with 9 bases separating them. This CDR3 has 13 amino acids. Comments on this clonotype: The target antigen is unknown.

Synthesis of TCR cDNA relied on 5'RACE template switching, which attached a universal primer site and UMIs. TCRdb used MiXCR to reprocess the 5' RACE reads, holding one entry per CDR3 protein. The table has approximately 600,000 distinct CDR3 sequences, about 12% seen once; the top ten hold about 16%. The chain carries TRBV18 and TRBJ2-1, with D unclear. This sequence originates from a man aged 30 to 39 who received the YFV17D yellow fever vaccine. The source material was PBMCs, sampled on the day of the yellow fever booster vaccination. The CDR3 region has the DNA TGTGCCAGCTCACCACCTGTCAGTAGTGAGCAGTTCTTC. Translation: CASSPPVSSEQFF.